The entry below gives a single T cell receptor beta chain sequence along with its context. These data come from a study of cytomegalovirus exposure and HLA in healthy donors. Trimming stripped 7 bases from V and 7 bases from J, with 14 bases between. Germline values: CDR1 SGHAT, CDR2 FQNNGV. The CDR3 runs to 13 residues. In the PCR, 60 Vbeta and 13 Jbeta primers were used. Assay: immunoSEQ multiplex PCR; the TCRdb copy retains only in-frame clones and omits some. The sample includes approximately 110,000 clones. The rearrangement links TRBV11-2 to TRBJ2-1; D may be TRBD1 (5 bases). Sequencing was done on a sample of PBMCs. The receptor was isolated from a man aged 45-65 years in good health and CMV-seronegative. The CDR3: CASTRQLWNEQFF. In DNA form, the CDR3 reads TGTGCCAGCACCAGACAGCTGTGGAATGAGCAGTTCTTC.